The 2 T cell receptor beta chains below were found in one sample sequenced in a study of blood T cells in healthy people across ages. With a J-beta primer mix and a sample-barcoded 5' primer, a second PCR ran about 7 to 12 cycles. TCRdb processed the 5' RACE reads anew with MiXCR; each CDR3 protein has one entry. The table records 630,000 or so distinct CDR3 sequences, about a third of them present only once. The material sequenced was blood. The source is a woman older than 75 in good health.

There are many counts of this clonotype. V gene TRBV7-2 combines with J gene TRBJ2-3; the D gene is possibly TRBD1 (6 bases). CDR1 is SGHTA, CDR2 FQGNSA, per germline. The CDR3 has 16 residues. Deletions cut 4 bases from V and 2 bases from J, with 16 bases between. CDR3 sequence (DNA): TGTGCCAGCAGCTCTAGACAGGCTCCCAACACAGATACGCAGTATTTT. It translates to CASSSRQAPNTDTQYF.

V is TRBV2 and J is TRBJ2-1; D not certain. The ends were cut back, 3 bases at V and 10 bases at J, with 10 bases in the middle. The CDR3 contains 12 residues. Germline CDR1 is SNHLY and CDR2 is FYNNEI. CDR3 loop: CASSDGGYEQFF. For the CDR3, the DNA is TGTGCCAGCAGTGATGGCGGATACGAGCAGTTCTTC.